This T cell receptor beta chain was recovered during a study of blood T cell repertoires in COVID-19. As for the study in general: Both acute and convalescent COVID-19 samples were obtained from the United States, Italy and Spain. T cells, B-cell-depleted T cells, or PBMCs supplied cDNA or gDNA.

As for this clone: Other DNA sequences in this specimen translate into the identical CDR3.

The V gene lost 0 bases and the J gene lost 8 bases, with 14 bases spanning the gap. The length of the CDR3 is 15 residues. Germline V gene sequence: CDR1 SGHRS, CDR2 YFSETQ. Per the authors' pipeline: How many nucleated cells were present was estimated from reference gene primer amplification. Assay used: immunoSEQ multiplex PCR; TCRdb lists only in-frame clones, some missing. Clone size and the V and J calls come from that table; the DNA yielded D and trimming. The sample records 46,000 or so clones, around 78% being singletons. The sequencing input was peripheral blood. The clonotype originates from a human donor in a cohort sampled during active COVID-19. The chain is built from TRBV5-1 and TRBJ1-4; possible D gene TRBD1, 5 bases. The CDR3 reads CASSLAGRVEEKLFF. CDR3 in DNA: TGCGCCAGCAGCTTGGCAGGCAGGGTCGAGGAAAAACTGTTTTTT. The full variable domain, completed using reference TRBV5-1 and TRBJ1-4, is KAGVTQTPRYLIKTRGQQVTLSCSPISGHRSVSWYQQTPGQGLQFLFEYFSETQRNKGNFPGRFSGRQFSNSRSEMNVSTLELGDSALYLCASSLAGRVEEKLFFGSGTQLSVL.